One sample yielded the 8 T cell receptor beta chains listed below, sequenced in a study of blood T cell repertoires in COVID-19. The data were produced by immunoSEQ multiplex PCR, yet TCRdb's version contains in-frame clones alone and is incomplete. The data show about 120,000 clones, 80% to 90% seen once. The sample comprised peripheral blood. The receptors were sampled from a human donor with acute or convalescent COVID-19. The donor label of this sample is uncertain.

The chain employs TRBV5-8 and TRBJ1-1; maybe TRBD1 (6 bases). V was shortened by 7 bases and J by 1 base, with 17 bases between the two germline ends. Germline values: CDR1 SGHTS, CDR2 YDEGEE. The CDR3 extends over 15 amino acids. CDR3 in amino acids: CASRERGGRNTEAFF. CDR3 in DNA: TGTGCCAGCCGAGAGAGAGGGGGTAGGAACACTGAAGCTTTCTTT.

This clone has just one count. This chain joins TRBV15 and TRBJ1-4; D is uncertain. V shed 1 base and J shed 4 bases, with 4 bases lying between them. CDR1 and CDR2 (germline): LNHNV, YYDKDF (reference sequence). The CDR3 consists of 13 residues. CDR3: CATSRGHNEKLFF. The CDR3 nucleotides are TGTGCCACCAGCAGAGGACATAATGAAAAACTGTTTTTT.

There are a few counts of this clone. This chain links TRBV30 with TRBJ1-3; the D is unclear. V was cut by 0 bases and J by 7 bases, with 10 bases left in between. The CDR3 has 13 amino acids. CDR1 and CDR2 (germline): GTSNPN, SVGIG (reference sequence). Here the CDR3 DNA reads TGTGCCTGGAGTGTACAACAGCCTAACACCATATATTTT. This encodes CAWSVQQPNTIYF. Combining the CDR3 with reference TRBV30 and TRBJ1-3 gives the whole variable domain SQTIHQWPATLVQPVGSPLSLECTVEGTSNPNLYWYRQAAGRGLQLLFYSVGIGQISSEVPQNLSASRPQDRQFILSSKKLLLSDSGFYLCAWSVQQPNTIYFGEGSWLTVV.

This clone was counted between two and nine times. V usage is TRBV19 and J usage is TRBJ2-2; 9 nucleotides align to TRBD2. CDR1 is LNHDA, CDR2 SQIVND, per germline (reference sequence). The V segment lost 6 bases and the J segment 4 bases; nucleotides outside the gene matches: 12. The CDR3 consists of 17 residues. The CDR3 DNA is TGTGCCAGTAGCAAGGCGGGGGGGCCCTTGGCCACCGGGGAGCTGTTTTTT. It specifies CASSKAGGPLATGELFF.

The chain employs TRBV19 and TRBJ1-1; TRBD1 matches 9 bases. Germline V gene lookup returns CDR1 LNHDA and CDR2 SQIVND (reference sequence). The trim removed 4 bases at V and 5 bases at J, leaving 8 bases unmatched. The CDR3 length is 15 residues. This CDR3 reads CASSRGTGSKTEAFF. In DNA, the CDR3 is TGTGCCAGTAGTAGGGGGACAGGGTCTAAGACTGAAGCTTTCTTT.

This chain uses TRBV6-2 or TRBV6-3 with TRBJ1-1, with 9 nucleotides matching TRBD1. CDR1 MNHEY and CDR2 SVGEGT come from the germline V gene. Trimming removed 4 bases from V and 1 base from J; junction bases left unmatched: 7. The CDR3 spans 16 residues. The DNA of the CDR3 is TGTGCCAGCAGTTCGTTAAACAGGGGGCGGAACACTGAAGCTTTCTTT. Encoded protein: CASSSLNRGRNTEAFF.

In its sample, this clone was seen a few times. The chain employs TRBV19 and TRBJ2-1; the match to TRBD2 covers 7 bases. V gave up 1 base and J gave up 8 bases; unmatched junction bases: 8. This CDR3 is 15 amino acids long. The germline gives CDR1 LNHDA, CDR2 SQIVND (reference sequence). CDR3 region: CASSIVPSGIYEQFF. CDR3 nucleotide sequence: TGTGCCAGTAGTATAGTCCCTAGCGGCATCTATGAGCAGTTCTTC. Full variable domain (remainder filled in from reference TRBV19 and TRBJ2-1): DGGITQSPKYLFRKEGQNVTLSCEQNLNHDAMYWYRQDPGQGLRLIYYSQIVNDFQKGDIAEGYSVSREKKESFPLTVTSAQKNPTAFYLCASSIVPSGIYEQFFGPGTRLTVL.

The rearrangement uses TRBV7-2 and TRBJ1-1, with D perhaps matching TRBD1 (5 bases). The length of the CDR3 is 14 residues. CDR1 is SGHTA, CDR2 FQGNSA, per germline. Trimming took 5 bases from V and 4 from J, leaving 14 bases between them. CDR3 residues: CASSPHWRGTEAFF. CDR3 nucleotide sequence: TGTGCCAGCAGCCCCCATTGGAGGGGCACTGAAGCTTTCTTT.